One and the same sample provided the 6 T cell receptor beta chains below, sequenced in a study of T cell responses to AZD1222 COVID-19 vaccine. The method was immunoSEQ multiplex PCR; TCRdb's version includes in-frame clones alone and lacks a portion of them. Of 130,000 or so clones listed, less than 95% are singletons. The specimen comprised peripheral blood, sampled 28 days after the second dose of the MenACWY control vaccine. These TCRs come from an adult who received the MenACWY meningococcal vaccine as a control.

V and J are TRBV2 and TRBJ2-1; the match to TRBD1 covers 8 bases. J lost 2 bases, V lost 4 bases, and 4 bases had no gene match. This CDR3 is 15 amino acids long. The V gene's germline CDR1 is SNHLY and CDR2 FYNNEI. As DNA, the CDR3 is TGTGCCAGCAGTGTTGAACAGGGGGCCTACAATGAGCAGTTCTTC. Protein product: CASSVEQGAYNEQFF.

The genes are TRBV7-9 and TRBJ1-2, with D unresolved. V dropped 2 bases and J dropped 3 bases, with 10 bases sitting between them. This CDR3 spans 14 amino acids. CDR1 and CDR2 from the germline V gene are SEHNR and FQNEAQ (reference sequence). As DNA, the CDR3 is TGTGCCAGCAGCTTATCTCTGGTAGACTATGGCTACACCTTC. Its translation: CASSLSLVDYGYTF.

This chain connects TRBV28 to TRBJ2-7; TRBD1 might be the D (5 bases). The V gene's germline CDR1 is MDHEN and CDR2 SYDVKM. Trimming removed 5 bases from V and 3 bases from J, with 14 bases in between. CDR3 length equals 14 residues. CDR3 loop: CASSPGHGNYEQYF. The DNA for the CDR3 is TGTGCCAGCAGTCCTGGACATGGAAACTACGAGCAGTACTTC.

The chain uses TRBV7-2 and TRBJ2-7; 8 positions match TRBD1. This CDR3 contains 16 residues. CDR1 SGHTA and CDR2 FQGNSA come from the germline V gene. After removal of 5 bases from V and 2 bases from J, the junction contained 11 bases not matched to a gene. CDR3 nucleotide sequence: TGTGCCAGCAGCCCTATGGGACAGGAACTCCCCTACGAGCAGTACTTC. Protein product: CASSPMGQELPYEQYF.

The chain employs TRBV18 and TRBJ2-1; the match to TRBD1 covers 10 bases. Germline V gene sequence: CDR1 KGHSH, CDR2 LQKENI. This CDR3 contains 15 residues. V dropped 6 bases and J dropped 3; count of bases not matched to a gene: 5. CDR3 in DNA: TGTGCCAGCTCGACCGGGACAGGGGACTACAATGAGCAGTTCTTC. Its protein product is CASSTGTGDYNEQFF.

The rearrangement joins TRBV12-5 to TRBJ2-3; 8 nucleotides line up with TRBD2. V lost 7 bases, J lost 2 bases, and 8 bases stayed unmatched. Germline CDR1 and CDR2: LGHNT and FRNRAP. This CDR3 region has 15 residues. The CDR3 coding sequence is TGTGCTAGTGCCCTAGGGACTAGAATCACAGATACGCAGTATTTT. It translates to CASALGTRITDTQYF.